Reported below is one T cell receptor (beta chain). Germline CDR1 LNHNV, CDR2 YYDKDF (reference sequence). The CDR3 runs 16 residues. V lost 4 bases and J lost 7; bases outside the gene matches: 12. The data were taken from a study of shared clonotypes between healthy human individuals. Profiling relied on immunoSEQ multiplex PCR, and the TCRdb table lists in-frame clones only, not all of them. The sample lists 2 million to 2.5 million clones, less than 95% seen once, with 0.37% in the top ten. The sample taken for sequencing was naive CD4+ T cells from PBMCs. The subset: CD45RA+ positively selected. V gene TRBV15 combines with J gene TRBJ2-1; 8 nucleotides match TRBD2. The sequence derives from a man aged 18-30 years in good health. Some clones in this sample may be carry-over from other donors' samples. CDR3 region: CATSKRSSGSGNEQFF. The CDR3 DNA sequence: TGTGCCACCAGCAAACGAAGCAGCGGGAGTGGAAATGAGCAGTTCTTC.